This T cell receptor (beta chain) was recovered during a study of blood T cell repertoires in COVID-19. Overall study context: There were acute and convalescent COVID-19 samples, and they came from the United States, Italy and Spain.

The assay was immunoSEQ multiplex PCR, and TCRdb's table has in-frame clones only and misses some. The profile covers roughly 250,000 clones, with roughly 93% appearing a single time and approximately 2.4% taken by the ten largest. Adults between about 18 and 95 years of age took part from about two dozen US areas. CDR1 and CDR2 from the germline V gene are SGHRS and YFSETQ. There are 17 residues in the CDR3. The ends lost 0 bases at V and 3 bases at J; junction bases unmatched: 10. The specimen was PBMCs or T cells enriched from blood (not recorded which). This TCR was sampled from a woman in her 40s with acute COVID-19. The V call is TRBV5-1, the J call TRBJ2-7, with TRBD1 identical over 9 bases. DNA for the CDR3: TGCGCCAGCAGCTTGGGGGGACAGGGAGTTGGTGGCTACGAGCAGTACTTC. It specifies CASSLGGQGVGGYEQYF.